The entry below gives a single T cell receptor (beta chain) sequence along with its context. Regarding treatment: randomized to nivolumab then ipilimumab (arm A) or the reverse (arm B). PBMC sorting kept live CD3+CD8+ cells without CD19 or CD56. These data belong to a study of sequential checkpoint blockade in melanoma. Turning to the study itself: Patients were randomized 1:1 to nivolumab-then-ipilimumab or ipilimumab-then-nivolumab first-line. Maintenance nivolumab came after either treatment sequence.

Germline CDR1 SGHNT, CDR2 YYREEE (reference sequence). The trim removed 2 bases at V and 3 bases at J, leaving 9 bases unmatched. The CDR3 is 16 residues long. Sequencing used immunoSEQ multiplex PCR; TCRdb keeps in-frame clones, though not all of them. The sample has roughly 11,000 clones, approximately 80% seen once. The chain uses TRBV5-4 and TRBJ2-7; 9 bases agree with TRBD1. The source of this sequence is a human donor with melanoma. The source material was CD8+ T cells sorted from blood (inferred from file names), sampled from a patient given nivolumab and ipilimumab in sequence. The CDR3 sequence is CASSLRWGTGFYEQYF. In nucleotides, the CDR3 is TGTGCCAGCAGCTTAAGATGGGGGACAGGGTTCTACGAGCAGTACTTC.